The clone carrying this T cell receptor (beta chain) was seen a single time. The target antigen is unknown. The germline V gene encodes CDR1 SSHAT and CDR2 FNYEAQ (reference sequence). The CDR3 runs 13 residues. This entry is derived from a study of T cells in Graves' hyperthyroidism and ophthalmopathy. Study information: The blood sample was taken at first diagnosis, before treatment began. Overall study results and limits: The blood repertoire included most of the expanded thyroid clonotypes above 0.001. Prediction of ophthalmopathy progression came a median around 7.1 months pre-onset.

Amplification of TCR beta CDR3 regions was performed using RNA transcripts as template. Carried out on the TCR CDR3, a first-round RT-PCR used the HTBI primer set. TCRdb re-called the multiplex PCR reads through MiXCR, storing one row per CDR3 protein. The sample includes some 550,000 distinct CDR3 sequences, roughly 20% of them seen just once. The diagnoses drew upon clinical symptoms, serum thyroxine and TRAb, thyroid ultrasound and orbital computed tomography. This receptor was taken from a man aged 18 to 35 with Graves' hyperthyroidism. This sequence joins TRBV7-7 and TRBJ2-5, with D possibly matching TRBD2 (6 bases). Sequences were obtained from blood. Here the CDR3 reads CASGGLLSGTQYF. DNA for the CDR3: TGTGCTAGCGGCGGACTACTTTCGGGGACCCAGTACTTC.